The 14 T cell receptor beta chains given below trace back to one sample, sequenced in a study of vaccination effects on CD4 cells after COVID-19. Their target antigens are unknown. It was after around eleven days of culture that CD4+ T cells were isolated. According to PCR results, the person was infected with SARS-CoV-2 between March and December 2020. Everyone in the study got two shots of either the BNT162b2 or mRNA-1273 vaccine. The assay was immunoSEQ multiplex PCR, and TCRdb's table has in-frame clones only and misses some. The sample consists of around 50,000 clones, 65% to 75% of them appearing once. The sample consisted of CD4+ T cells from PBMCs cultured without peptide, taken after COVID-19 vaccination. The source of these receptors is a human donor who had a prior SARS-CoV-2 infection.

This sequence joins TRBV5-1 and TRBJ2-1, with D tentatively TRBD1 (6 bases). The CDR3 is 14 amino acids. The V end was cut by 4 bases, the J end by 7 bases, with 15 bases between. Germline lookup yields CDR1 SGHRS and CDR2 YFSETQ. The CDR3, as DNA: TGCGCCAGCAGCCCAGGGGAATACATGAATGAGCAGTTCTTC. The encoded protein is CASSPGEYMNEQFF.

The gene calls are TRBV6-1 and TRBJ1-5; tentative D call: TRBD1 (5 bases). The germline CDR1 and CDR2 sequences are MNHNS and SASEGT. This CDR3 contains 13 residues. V gave up 3 bases and J gave up 8 bases, with 11 bases separating them. CDR3 protein: CASSEQGFKPQHF. The CDR3 DNA follows: TGTGCCAGCAGTGAGCAGGGTTTCAAGCCCCAGCATTTT.

The chain joins TRBV11-3 to TRBJ1-1; tentatively, D is TRBD1 (5 bases). V lost 0 bases, J lost 8 bases, and 10 bases lay in between. The CDR3 totals 13 residues. Germline lookup yields CDR1 SGHNT and CDR2 YENEEA. CDR3 sequence (DNA): TGTGCCAGCAGCTTAGATCGTTGGGGGGAAGCTTTCTTT. It yields the protein CASSLDRWGEAFF.

This chain connects TRBV7-8 to TRBJ2-5, with D unresolved. In germline, CDR1 is SGHVS, CDR2 FQNEAQ. The CDR3 is 18 amino acids. V lost 5 bases, J lost 3 bases, and 25 bases lay in between. CDR3 coding DNA: TGTGCCAGCAGCCCATACCGGGTGACACAAGCTCAAAAAGAGACCCAGTACTTC. Protein sequence: CASSPYRVTQAQKETQYF. The complete variable domain, with remaining parts taken from reference TRBV7-8 and TRBJ2-5, reads GAGVSQSPRYKVAKRGQDVALRCDPISGHVSLFWYQQALGQGPEFLTYFQNEAQLDKSGLPSDRFFAERPEGSVSTLKIQRTQQEDSAVYLCASSPYRVTQAQKETQYFGPGTRLLVL.

The genes are TRBV5-4 and TRBJ2-1; 7 bases are a match to TRBD2. After removal of 0 bases from V and 9 bases from J, the junction contained 0 bases not matched to a gene. Germline V gene sequence: CDR1 SGHNT, CDR2 YYREEE (reference sequence). CDR3 length: 12 residues. The CDR3 DNA reads as TGTGCCAGCAGCTTGGAGCGGGGTGAGCAGTTCTTC. Translated, it gives CASSLERGEQFF. Looking up the rest from reference TRBV5-4 and TRBJ2-1 gives the full variable domain: ETGVTQSPTHLIKTRGQQVTLRCSSQSGHNTVSWYQQALGQGPQFIFQYYREEENGRGNFPPRFSGLQFPNYSSELNVNALELDDSALYLCASSLERGEQFFGPGTRLTVL.

This sequence joins TRBV9 and TRBJ2-1; 7 nucleotides match TRBD2. The CDR3 has 17 amino acids. V dropped 4 bases and J dropped 8; count of bases not matched to a gene: 18. The V gene's germline CDR1 is SGDLS and CDR2 YYNGEE. The CDR3 sequence: CASSPRTSAGVVHEQFF. For the CDR3, the DNA is TGTGCCAGCAGCCCCCGGACTAGTGCTGGAGTAGTCCATGAGCAGTTCTTC.

The genes are TRBV7-9 and TRBJ2-7, with 9 bases that match TRBD1. CDR3 length equals 16 residues. Germline V lookup: CDR1 SEHNR, CDR2 FQNEAQ (reference sequence). Trimming cost V 1 base and J 7 bases; bases outside gene matches: 11. CDR3 DNA: TGTGCCAGCAGCTTAGACCCACAACAGGGGGCTGATGAGCAGTACTTC. Its translation: CASSLDPQQGADEQYF.

The chain has TRBV11-1 and TRBJ2-7; TRBD2 matches at 14 bases. CDR1 is SGHAT, CDR2 FQDESV, per germline (reference sequence). CDR3 size: 14 residues. The ends lost 5 bases at V and 5 bases at J; junction bases unmatched: 2. The CDR3 region is CASSQGLAGDEQYF. The CDR3 DNA follows: TGTGCCAGCAGCCAGGGACTAGCGGGAGACGAGCAGTACTTC.

This chain joins TRBV18 and TRBJ2-1, with TRBD2 identical over 10 bases. Per germline, CDR1 KGHSH and CDR2 LQKENI. The CDR3 length is 15 residues. V dropped 0 bases and J dropped 9; count of bases not matched to a gene: 5. CDR3 sequence reads: CASSPPSGGAGEQFF. The CDR3 DNA follows: TGTGCCAGCTCACCACCGAGCGGGGGGGCGGGTGAGCAGTTCTTC.

The chain combines TRBV24-1 with TRBJ2-5; D perhaps matches TRBD2 (5 bases). This CDR3 contains 15 residues. V gave up 3 bases and J gave up 2 bases, with 12 bases separating them. Germline V gives CDR1 KGHDR, CDR2 SFDVKD. The CDR3 nucleotides read TGTGCCACCAGTGATCCCGGACGGGGTCAAGAGACCCAGTACTTC. It codes for CATSDPGRGQETQYF.

The V and J genes are TRBV5-4 and TRBJ2-1; 9 bases align to TRBD1. The V and J ends lost 3 bases and 7 bases, in that order; junction bases with no gene match: 8. Germline CDR1 reads SGHNT; CDR2 reads YYREEE (reference sequence). The CDR3 covers 15 residues. The CDR3 is CASSSGQGIWNEQFF. The CDR3 DNA reads TGTGCCAGCAGCTCCGGACAGGGGATTTGGAATGAGCAGTTCTTC.

The chain employs TRBV6-5 and TRBJ1-5; TRBD1 aligns across 7 bases. Germline CDR1 MNHEY, CDR2 SVGAGI. V lost 6 bases to trimming and J lost 8 bases; unmatched junction nucleotides: 7. This CDR3 is 13 amino acids long. CDR3 nucleotide sequence: TGTGCCAGCAGAGAGACAGGGCTTGAGCCCCAGCATTTT. This codes for CASRETGLEPQHF.

J is TRBJ1-2 and V is TRBV6-1; the D gene is possibly TRBD1 (6 bases). The CDR3 spans 17 residues. From germline, CDR1 is MNHNS and CDR2 SASEGT. Trimming removed 2 bases from V and 4 bases from J, with 20 bases in between. CDR3 DNA: TGTGCCAGCAGTGAACCGGGACACACCCCAGGAGGCTATGGCTACACCTTC. Translation gives CASSEPGHTPGGYGYTF.

The CDR3 DNA is TGTGCCAGCAGTGGTTTGGGGGTAGAGGACGAGCAGTACTTC. Its protein is CASSGLGVEDEQYF. The V gene is TRBV2, the J gene TRBJ2-7; the D call may be TRBD1 or TRBD2 (5 bases each). Trimming removed 4 bases from V and 5 bases from J, with 15 bases in between. The CDR3 contains 14 residues. The germline V gene has CDR1 SNHLY and CDR2 FYNNEI.